This paragraph reports one T cell receptor (beta chain). The sample originates from a study of T cell changes during pregnancy in multiple sclerosis. The protocol was immunoSEQ multiplex PCR, while the TCRdb copy is restricted to in-frame clones and leaves out a portion. This table holds approximately 100,000 clones, about 89% found once. The V end was cut by 1 base, the J end by 2 bases, with 8 bases between. Germline V lookup: CDR1 GTSNPN, CDR2 SVGIG (reference sequence). This CDR3 has 13 amino acids. The TCR sequence derives from a female donor with multiple sclerosis, enrolled in a pregnancy study. The source was peripheral blood, collected after pregnancy. The V call is TRBV30, the J call TRBJ1-2, with unresolved D. The CDR3 coding sequence is TGTGCCTGGAGTGGGTCGGTGAACTATGGCTACACCTTC. It translates to CAWSGSVNYGYTF.